This T cell receptor (beta chain) was documented in a study of early T cells in non-severe SARS-CoV-2 infection. V trimming: 1 base; J trimming: 2 bases; junction bases outside the gene matches: 5. The CDR3 contains 15 residues. Germline V gives CDR1 LGHDT, CDR2 YNNKEL (reference sequence). TCRdb used MiXCR to reprocess the 5' RACE reads, holding one entry per CDR3 protein. The data contain 83,000 or so distinct CDR3 sequences, over 9.5% of them seen just once; the ten biggest clones take up 8%. This chain links TRBV3-1 with TRBJ2-7, with TRBD1 matching over 7 bases. The sample was whole blood, taken at baseline. This clonotype was sampled from an adult who was a healthcare worker with PCR-confirmed SARS-CoV-2 infection or an uninfected control (not recorded which). The CDR3 DNA reads as TGTGCCAGCAGCCAAGTAGACAGGGCTACCTACGAGCAGTACTTC. It translates to CASSQVDRATYEQYF.